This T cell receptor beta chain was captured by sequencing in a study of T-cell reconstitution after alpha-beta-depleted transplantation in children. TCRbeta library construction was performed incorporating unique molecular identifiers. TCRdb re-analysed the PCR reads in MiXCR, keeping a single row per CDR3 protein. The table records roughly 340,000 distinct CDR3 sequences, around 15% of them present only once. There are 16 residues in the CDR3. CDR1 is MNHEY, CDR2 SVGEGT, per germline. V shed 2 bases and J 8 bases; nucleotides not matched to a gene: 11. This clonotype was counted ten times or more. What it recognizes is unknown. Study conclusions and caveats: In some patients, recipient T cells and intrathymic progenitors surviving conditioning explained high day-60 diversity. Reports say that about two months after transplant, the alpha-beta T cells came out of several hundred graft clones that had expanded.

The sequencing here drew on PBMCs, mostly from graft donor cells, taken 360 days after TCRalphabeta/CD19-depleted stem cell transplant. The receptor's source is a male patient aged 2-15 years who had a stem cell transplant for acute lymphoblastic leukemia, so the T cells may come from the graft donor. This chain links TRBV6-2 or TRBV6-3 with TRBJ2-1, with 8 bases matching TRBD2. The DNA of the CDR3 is TGTGCCAGCAGTTACCCTCCACCCGGGAGGGGTCATGAGCAGTTCTTC. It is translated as CASSYPPPGRGHEQFF.